The T cell receptor beta chain described here comes from a study of beta chain features in type 1 diabetes. This clone was picked up a small number of times. What it binds is unknown. Per germline, CDR1 KGHSH and CDR2 LQKENI. V lost 3 bases and J lost 4; bases outside the gene matches: 7. The length of the CDR3 is 16 residues. Reverse transcription of all isolated RNA meant that expressed TCRB transcripts were sequenced. The repertoire was sequenced with immunoSEQ multiplex PCR; TCRdb's copy has only in-frame clones and lacks some. The sample consists of hundreds of thousands of clones, around an eighth of them appearing once. Whole-study results and caveats: Moderate yet significant TCRB CDR3 shortening was seen in Type 1 diabetes patients in all four CD4+ subsets.

The V call is TRBV18, the J call TRBJ1-5, with 9 bases that match TRBD1. This TCR was sampled from a man between 18 and 35 years old with type 1 diabetes. The sequenced material came from naive CD4+ T cells from blood. The CDR3 is CASSPLGQGRNQPQHF. The CDR3 region has the DNA TGTGCCAGCTCACCGCTCGGACAGGGGAGGAATCAGCCCCAGCATTTT.